Presented here are 32 T cell receptor beta chains from one specimen sequenced in a study of T cells after yellow fever vaccination. TCRdb re-called the 5' RACE reads through MiXCR, storing one row per CDR3 protein. The sample consists of 95,000 to 150,000 distinct CDR3 sequences, approximately 8.4% of them appearing once. The source was CD8+ T cells sorted from PBMCs, collected on the day of the yellow fever booster vaccination. Receptors originate from a man in his late teens or twenties who received the YFV17D yellow fever vaccine.

The V and J genes are TRBV15 and TRBJ2-1, with D perhaps being TRBD1 or TRBD2 (5 bases each). This CDR3 contains 15 residues. Deletions cut 3 bases from V and 5 bases from J, with 14 bases between. Germline values: CDR1 LNHNV, CDR2 YYDKDF (reference sequence). The CDR3: CATSSSRDGNNEQFF. The CDR3 DNA reads as TGTGCCACCAGCAGCAGCCGGGACGGTAACAATGAGCAGTTCTTC.

This clonotype was recorded many times. The genes are TRBV27 and TRBJ1-1; weak D call: TRBD1 (6 bases). CDR1 is MNHEY and CDR2 is SMNVEV in the germline V gene (reference sequence). V shed 5 bases and J shed 0 bases, with 10 bases lying between them. The CDR3 sequence is 14 residues long. CDR3 loop: CASSLGGMNTEAFF. In DNA form, the CDR3 reads TGTGCCAGCAGTCTAGGGGGGATGAACACTGAAGCTTTCTTT.

This clonotype was counted a few times. The chain combines TRBV5-4 with TRBJ2-7; TRBD1 agrees at 9 bases. The CDR3 loop spans 13 amino acids. In germline, CDR1 is SGHNT, CDR2 YYREEE (reference sequence). Here the CDR3 reads CASSLMGGQGMYV. The CDR3 region has the DNA TGTGCCAGCAGCTTGATGGGGGGACAGGGAATGTATGTC.

This clonotype was seen at least ten times. The V and J genes are TRBV12-3 or TRBV12-4 and TRBJ1-4; the D gene is possibly TRBD1 (5 bases). CDR3 length equals 13 residues. Trimming stripped 6 bases from V and 8 bases from J, with 13 bases between. As DNA, the CDR3 is TGTGCCAGCAGGGTCGCCGGGGACGAAAAACTGTTTTTT. As protein: CASRVAGDEKLFF.

This clonotype was seen only a few times. The rearrangement joins TRBV4-1 to TRBJ2-5; D tentatively fits TRBD1 or TRBD2 (7 bases each). The germline V gene encodes CDR1 MGHRA and CDR2 YSYEKL. This CDR3 spans 14 amino acids. The V end lost 1 base, the J end lost 7 bases, and 13 bases lay between the germline ends. CDR3 sequence: CASSQGQGGGTQYF. The CDR3 nucleotides are TGCGCCAGCAGCCAAGGACAGGGAGGGGGGACCCAGTACTTC.

V is TRBV7-7 and J is TRBJ2-1; D not certain. The CDR3 spans 14 residues. The V and J ends lost 1 base and 3 bases respectively, with 7 bases between them. Germline loops: CDR1 SSHAT, CDR2 FNYEAQ (reference sequence). CDR3 sequence: CASSLEGNYNEQFF. DNA of the CDR3: TGTGCCAGCAGCTTAGAGGGTAACTACAATGAGCAGTTCTTC.

V usage is TRBV27 and J usage is TRBJ2-7; possible D gene TRBD2, 6 bases. Germline-derived CDR1 and CDR2 are MNHEY and SMNVEV (reference sequence). The CDR3 has 13 amino acids. The ends were cut back, 5 bases at V and 1 base at J, with 9 bases in the middle. DNA for the CDR3: TGTGCCAGCAGTACGGGGGTTTCCTACGAGCAGTACTTC. As protein: CASSTGVSYEQYF.

This clonotype appeared a few times. The junction differs from germline at one of its ends, possibly a read error. This chain links TRBV4-1 with TRBJ1-5; D uncertain. This CDR3 contains 12 residues. Germline CDR1 reads MGHRA; CDR2 reads YSYEKL. CDR3 protein: CASSHGDQPQHF. The CDR3 DNA is TGCGCCAGCAGCCATGGAGATCAGCCCCAGCATTTC.

The CDR3 DNA follows: TGCGCCAGCAGCCAGCGGGCAGTTAGCAATCAGCCCCAGCATTTT. It is translated as CASSQRAVSNQPQHF. V usage is TRBV4-1 and J usage is TRBJ1-5; D is undetermined. The CDR3 runs to 15 residues. Germline CDR1 reads MGHRA; CDR2 reads YSYEKL. Trimming took off 3 bases at V and 0 bases at J, with 9 bases between the two ends.

This clonotype was seen a single time. The genes are TRBV5-1 and TRBJ2-2; no reliable D call. Trimming cost V 4 bases and J 4 bases, with 8 bases left between them. Germline V CDR1 and CDR2: SGHRS, YFSETQ. The length of the CDR3 is 13 residues. The CDR3 loop reads CASSTRSTGELFF. The CDR3 nucleotides read TGCGCCAGCAGCACCCGGTCCACCGGGGAGCTGTTTTTT.

Ten or more counts support this clonotype. The chain has TRBV27 and TRBJ2-2; D unresolved. V lost 3 bases to trimming and J lost 6 bases, with 8 bases between them. The CDR3 spans 13 residues. The germline gives CDR1 MNHEY, CDR2 SMNVEV (reference sequence). The CDR3 sequence: CASSFGEAGELFF. DNA for the CDR3: TGTGCCAGCAGTTTTGGAGAGGCCGGGGAGCTGTTTTTT.

This clonotype was found a few times. The chain joins TRBV14 to TRBJ2-2; no clear D. The length of the CDR3 is 18 residues. V was clipped by 1 base and J by 3 bases, with 18 bases between them. Germline V gene data show CDR1 as SGHDN and CDR2 as FVKESK. This CDR3 reads CASSQAAWVRLDTGELFF. In nucleotides, the CDR3 is TGTGCCAGCAGCCAAGCCGCATGGGTGAGATTGGACACCGGGGAGCTGTTTTTT.

This clonotype came up a few times. CDR3 region: CASSASGREQFF. The CDR3 nucleotides read TGTGCCAGCAGCGCTAGCGGACGCGAGCAGTTCTTC. V and J are TRBV7-2 and TRBJ2-1; 7 positions agree with TRBD2. The V segment lost 5 bases and the J segment 10 bases; nucleotides outside the gene matches: 5. This CDR3 has 12 residues. CDR1 and CDR2 from the germline V gene are SGHTA and FQGNSA.

The V gene is TRBV5-5, the J gene TRBJ2-3; a possible D gene is TRBD1 (6 bases). This CDR3 has 16 residues. CDR1 and CDR2 from the germline V gene are SGHKS and YYEKEE (reference sequence). Trimming took off 2 bases at V and 0 bases at J, with 13 bases between the two ends. DNA for the CDR3: TGTGCCAGCAGCTTACTGACAGGATTGAGCACAGATACGCAGTATTTT. It encodes CASSLLTGLSTDTQYF.

The chain joins TRBV7-9 to TRBJ1-1; 8 bases map to TRBD1. Unmatched junction bases numbered 11, after V lost 4 bases and J lost 4 bases. The CDR3 is made up of 16 amino acids. From germline, CDR1 is SEHNR and CDR2 FQNEAQ (reference sequence). The CDR3 nucleotides read TGTGCCAGCAGCTGGGGACAGGAAGATGGTGCCACTGAAGCTTTCTTT. Translation gives CASSWGQEDGATEAFF.

The rearrangement uses TRBV10-1 and TRBJ2-3; D is possibly TRBD2 (6 bases). With 4 bases removed from V and 5 bases from J, the gap between germline ends came to 10 bases. Germline CDR1 WNHNN, CDR2 SYGVQD (reference sequence). The CDR3 extends over 13 amino acids. This chain's CDR3 is CASSGEARDTQYF. In DNA, the CDR3 is TGCGCCAGCAGTGGGGAGGCAAGAGATACGCAGTATTTT.

In this sample, this clonotype turned up a few times. V and J are TRBV5-6 and TRBJ2-5, with unresolved D. Deletions cut 0 bases from V and 0 bases from J, with 6 bases between. The CDR3 contains 14 residues. Germline V gives CDR1 SGHDT, CDR2 YYEEEE. The CDR3 DNA sequence: TGTGCCAGCAGCTTGGTAGACTACCAAGAGACCCAGTACTTC. This translates into CASSLVDYQETQYF.

This clonotype was found a few times. The chain couples TRBV6-2 or TRBV6-3 to TRBJ2-5; the D gene is possibly TRBD1 (5 bases). Per the germline V gene, CDR1 is MNHEY and CDR2 is SVGEGT. The CDR3 loop spans 14 amino acids. Trimming took 4 bases from V and 2 from J, leaving 11 bases between them. The CDR3 coding sequence is TGTGCCAGCAGTTCAGGGATGGAACAAGAGACCCAGTACTTC. The encoded protein is CASSSGMEQETQYF.

This clonotype appeared a few times. This chain connects TRBV29-1 to TRBJ1-2; possibly TRBD1 for D (5 bases). The CDR3 totals 11 residues. CDR1 is SQVTM, CDR2 ANQGSEA, per germline. V dropped 6 bases and J dropped 4 bases, with 9 bases sitting between them. CDR3 sequence reads: CSVGTVYGYTF. CDR3 in DNA: TGCAGCGTGGGGACGGTCTATGGCTACACCTTC.

This clonotype was seen more than once but under ten times. J is TRBJ2-7 and V is TRBV11-2; no clear D. Trimming cost V 0 bases and J 3 bases, with 12 bases left between them. The CDR3 is 15 residues long. Germline-derived CDR1 and CDR2 are SGHAT and FQNNGV. CDR3 sequence reads: CASSLDRPVNYEQYF. As DNA, the CDR3 is TGTGCCAGCAGCTTAGATCGGCCGGTGAACTACGAGCAGTACTTC.

The rearrangement joins TRBV6-5 to TRBJ1-5; TRBD1 aligns across 7 bases. V trimming: 0 bases; J trimming: 3 bases; junction bases outside the gene matches: 8. Germline lookup yields CDR1 MNHEY and CDR2 SVGAGI. The CDR3 totals 17 residues. The CDR3 DNA follows: TGTGCCAGCAGTTACTCGACCCCTGGGACAGCCAATCAGCCCCAGCATTTT. Translating gives CASSYSTPGTANQPQHF.

This sequence joins TRBV19 and TRBJ2-1; D perhaps matches TRBD1 (5 bases). The CDR3 has 14 amino acids. CDR1 is LNHDA and CDR2 is SQIVND in the germline V gene (reference sequence). Trimming pared 7 bases from V and 7 bases from J, leaving 17 bases between. CDR3 amino acids: CASTLIAGKNEQFF. DNA of the CDR3: TGTGCCAGTACCCTCATTGCAGGGAAAAATGAGCAGTTCTTC.

This clonotype was observed many times. The gene calls are TRBV7-2 and TRBJ1-1; D unresolved. CDR1 is SGHTA, CDR2 FQGNSA, per germline. Deletions cut 1 base from V and 1 base from J, with 7 bases between. CDR3 length: 14 residues. CDR3 nucleotides: TGTGCCAGCAGCTTAGTACCAGGGAACACTGAAGCTTTCTTT. This translates into CASSLVPGNTEAFF.

This clonotype was seen repeatedly, ten times or more. V is TRBV12-3 or TRBV12-4 and J is TRBJ1-1; D is undetermined. The CDR3 is made up of 13 amino acids. V was cut by 6 bases and J by 6 bases, with 14 bases left in between. The DNA of the CDR3 is TGTGCCAGCAGCGGTAGCGCCGGAGCTGAAGCTTTCTTT. This encodes CASSGSAGAEAFF.

In regard to this clonotype: The junction departs from germline at one end; a sequencing error may be responsible. The chain joins TRBV4-2 to TRBJ2-4, with D tentatively TRBD2 (6 bases). This CDR3 comprises 12 residues. CDR1 LGHNA and CDR2 YNFKEQ come from the germline V gene. The CDR3 region is CASSQGRGSLNF. CDR3 sequence (DNA): TGTGCCAGCAGCCAAGGGAGGGGCAGCCTTAACTTC.

This clonotype was observed a few times. This rearrangement joins TRBV5-6 to TRBJ1-3; D unclear. V lost 0 bases, J lost 0 bases, and 13 bases lay in between. CDR1 is SGHDT, CDR2 YYEEEE, per germline. This CDR3 region has 17 residues. The CDR3 here is CASSLGWAALSGNTIYF. In DNA, the CDR3 is TGTGCCAGCAGCTTGGGATGGGCGGCCCTCTCTGGAAACACCATATATTTT. The whole variable domain, filled in from reference TRBV5-6 and TRBJ1-3, reads DAGVTQSPTHLIKTRGQQVTLRCSPKSGHDTVSWYQQALGQGPQFIFQYYEEEERQRGNFPDRFSGHQFPNYSSELNVNALLLGDSALYLCASSLGWAALSGNTIYFGEGSWLTVV.

The sample holds a few counts of this clonotype. This chain joins TRBV20-1 and TRBJ2-5, with 8 bases aligning to TRBD2. The J segment lost 3 bases and the V segment lost 0 bases, leaving 3 bases of the junction unmatched. This CDR3 is 14 amino acids long. Germline-derived CDR1 and CDR2 are DFQATT and SNEGSKA (reference sequence). The CDR3 here is CSARDLTSEETQYF. CDR3 sequence (DNA): TGCAGTGCTAGAGATCTGACTAGCGAAGAGACCCAGTACTTC.

The gene calls are TRBV19 and TRBJ2-3, with D unclear. This CDR3 spans 15 amino acids. Trimming left V 10 bases short and J 5 bases short, with 22 bases between. CDR1 is LNHDA, CDR2 SQIVND, per germline (reference sequence). CDR3 nucleotides: TGTGCCACAAACCAAGGGTTAAGTATTAGAGATACGCAGTATTTT. Protein: CATNQGLSIRDTQYF.

This clonotype was picked up a small number of times. The chain uses TRBV2 and TRBJ2-3; D is possibly TRBD2 (6 bases). CDR1 and CDR2 from the germline V gene are SNHLY and FYNNEI. V shed 1 base and J shed 1 base, with 15 bases lying between them. This CDR3 has 17 amino acids. The DNA for the CDR3 is TGTGCCAGCAGTGAAGACGGGGCGGGCGGGGGCACAGATACGCAGTATTTT. This sequence encodes CASSEDGAGGGTDTQYF.

The chain links TRBV2 to TRBJ2-2; D possibly corresponds to TRBD1 (6 bases). Germline assignment: CDR1 SNHLY and CDR2 FYNNEI. This CDR3 spans 17 amino acids. V dropped 7 bases and J dropped 0 bases, with 18 bases sitting between them. The CDR3 DNA sequence: TGTGCCAGCATCCCCCGGGACACCTCGACGAACACCGGGGAGCTGTTTTTT. Translation gives CASIPRDTSTNTGELFF. Supplemented by reference TRBV2 and TRBJ2-2, the full variable domain reads EPEVTQTPSHQVTQMGQEVILRCVPISNHLYFYWYRQILGQKVEFLVSFYNNEISEKSEIFDDQFSVERPDGSNFTLKIRSTKLEDSAMYFCASIPRDTSTNTGELFFGEGSRLTVL.

The rearrangement links TRBV24-1 to TRBJ2-7; 7 positions match TRBD1. The J segment lost 10 bases and the V segment lost 4 bases, leaving 9 bases of the junction unmatched. Germline CDR1 is KGHDR and CDR2 is SFDVKD. There are 13 residues in the CDR3. CDR3 loop: CATSDTRTGRQYF. The CDR3 bases are TGTGCCACCAGTGACACCCGGACAGGCCGCCAGTACTTC.

The rearrangement joins TRBV5-1 to TRBJ1-2; no definite D call. The CDR3 extends over 14 amino acids. From germline, CDR1 is SGHRS and CDR2 YFSETQ. Trimming shortened V by 0 bases and J by 5 bases, and 11 bases separated the two germline ends. The CDR3 sequence: CASSLEAPDYGYTF. The DNA for the CDR3 is TGCGCCAGCAGCTTGGAGGCACCAGATTATGGCTACACCTTC.